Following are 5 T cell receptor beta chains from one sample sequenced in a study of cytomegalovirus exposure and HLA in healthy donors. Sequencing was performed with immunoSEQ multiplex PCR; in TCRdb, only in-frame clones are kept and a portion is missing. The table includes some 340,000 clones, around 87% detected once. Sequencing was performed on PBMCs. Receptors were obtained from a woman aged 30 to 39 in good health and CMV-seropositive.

The CDR3 nucleotides are TGTGCCACCGAGGGACTAGCGGGAGTTTGGGAGCAGTACTTC. Protein: CATEGLAGVWEQYF. The chain uses TRBV28 and TRBJ2-7; TRBD2 agrees at 14 bases. V trimming: 10 bases; J trimming: 7 bases; junction bases outside the gene matches: 9. This CDR3 has 14 amino acids. Germline values: CDR1 MDHEN, CDR2 SYDVKM. Complete variable domain (other parts from reference TRBV28 and TRBJ2-7): DVKVTQSSRYLVKRTGEKVFLECVQDMDHENMFWYRQDPGLGLRLIYFSYDVKMKEKGDIPEGYSVSREKKERFSLILESASTNQTSMYLCATEGLAGVWEQYFGPGTRLTVT.

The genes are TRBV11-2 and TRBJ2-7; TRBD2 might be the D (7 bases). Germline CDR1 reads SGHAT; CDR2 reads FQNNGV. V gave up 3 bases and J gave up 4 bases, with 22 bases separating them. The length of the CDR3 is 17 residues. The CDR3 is CASSFTRTGGLSYEQYF. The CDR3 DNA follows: TGTGCCAGCAGCTTCACCAGAACGGGGGGCCTTAGTTACGAGCAGTACTTC.

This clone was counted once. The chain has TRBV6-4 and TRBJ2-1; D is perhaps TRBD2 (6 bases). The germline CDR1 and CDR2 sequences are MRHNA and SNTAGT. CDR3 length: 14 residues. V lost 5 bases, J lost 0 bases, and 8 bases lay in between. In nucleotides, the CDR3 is TGTGCCAGCAGTTCCGGGAGCTCCTACAATGAGCAGTTCTTC. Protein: CASSSGSSYNEQFF.

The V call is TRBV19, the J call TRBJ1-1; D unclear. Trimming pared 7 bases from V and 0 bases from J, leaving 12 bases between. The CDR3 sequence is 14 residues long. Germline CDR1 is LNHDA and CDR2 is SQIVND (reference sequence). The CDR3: CASTRASMNTEAFF. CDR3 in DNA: TGTGCCAGTACGAGGGCTTCAATGAACACTGAAGCTTTCTTT.

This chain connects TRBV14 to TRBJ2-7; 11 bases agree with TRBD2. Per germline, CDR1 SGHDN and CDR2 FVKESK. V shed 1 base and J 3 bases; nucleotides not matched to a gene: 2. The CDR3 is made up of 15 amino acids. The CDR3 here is CASSQGLAGYYEQYF. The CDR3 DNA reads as TGTGCCAGCAGCCAAGGACTAGCGGGATACTACGAGCAGTACTTC.